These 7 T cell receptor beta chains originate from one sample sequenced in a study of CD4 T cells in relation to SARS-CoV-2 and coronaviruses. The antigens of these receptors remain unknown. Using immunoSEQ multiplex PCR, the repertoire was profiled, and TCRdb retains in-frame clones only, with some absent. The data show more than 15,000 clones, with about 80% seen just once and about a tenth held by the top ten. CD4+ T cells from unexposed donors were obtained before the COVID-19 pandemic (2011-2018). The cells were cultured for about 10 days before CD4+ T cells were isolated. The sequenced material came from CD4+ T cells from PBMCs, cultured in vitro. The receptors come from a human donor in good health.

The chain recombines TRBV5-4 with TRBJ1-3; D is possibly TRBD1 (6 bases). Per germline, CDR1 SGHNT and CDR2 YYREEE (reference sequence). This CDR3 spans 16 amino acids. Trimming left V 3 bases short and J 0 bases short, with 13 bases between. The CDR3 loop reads CASSSTRTDSGNTIYF. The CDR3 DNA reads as TGTGCCAGCAGCTCTACCCGGACAGACTCTGGAAACACCATATATTTT. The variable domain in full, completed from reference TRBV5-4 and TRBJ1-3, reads ETGVTQSPTHLIKTRGQQVTLRCSSQSGHNTVSWYQQALGQGPQFIFQYYREEENGRGNFPPRFSGLQFPNYSSELNVNALELDDSALYLCASSSTRTDSGNTIYFGEGSWLTVV.

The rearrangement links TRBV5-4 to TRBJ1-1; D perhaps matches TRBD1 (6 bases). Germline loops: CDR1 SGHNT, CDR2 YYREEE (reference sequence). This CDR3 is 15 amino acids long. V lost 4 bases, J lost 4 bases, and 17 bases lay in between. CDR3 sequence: CASSLEQGRFTEAFF. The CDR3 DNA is TGTGCCAGCAGCCTTGAACAGGGTCGGTTCACTGAAGCTTTCTTT.

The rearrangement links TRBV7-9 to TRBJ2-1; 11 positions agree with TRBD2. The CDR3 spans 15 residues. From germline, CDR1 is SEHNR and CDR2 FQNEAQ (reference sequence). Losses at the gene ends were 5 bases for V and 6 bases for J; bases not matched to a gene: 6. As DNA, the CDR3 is TGTGCCAGCAGCCCCACTAGCGGGAGAATCAATGAGCAGTTCTTC. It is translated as CASSPTSGRINEQFF.

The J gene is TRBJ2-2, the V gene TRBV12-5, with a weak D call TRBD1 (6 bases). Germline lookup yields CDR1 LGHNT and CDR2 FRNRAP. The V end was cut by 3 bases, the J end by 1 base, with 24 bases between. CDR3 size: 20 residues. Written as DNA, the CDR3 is TGTGCTAGTGGTTTCGCGGGTTGGACGTGGGGGCTAGGGAACACCGGGGAGCTGTTTTTT. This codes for CASGFAGWTWGLGNTGELFF.

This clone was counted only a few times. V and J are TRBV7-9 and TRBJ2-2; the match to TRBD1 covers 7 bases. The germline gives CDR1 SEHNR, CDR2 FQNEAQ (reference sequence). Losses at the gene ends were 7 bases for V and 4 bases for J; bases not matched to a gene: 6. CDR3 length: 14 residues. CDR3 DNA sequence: TGTGCCAGCACCCCTAGGGGGCTCACCGGGGAGCTGTTTTTT. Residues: CASTPRGLTGELFF.

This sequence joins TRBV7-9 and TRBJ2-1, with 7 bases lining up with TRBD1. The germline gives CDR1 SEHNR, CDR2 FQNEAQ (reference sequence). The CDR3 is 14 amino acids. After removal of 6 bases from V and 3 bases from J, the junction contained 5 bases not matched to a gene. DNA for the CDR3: TGTGCCAGCAGGAGTAGGACAGGCTACAATGAGCAGTTCTTC. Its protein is CASRSRTGYNEQFF.

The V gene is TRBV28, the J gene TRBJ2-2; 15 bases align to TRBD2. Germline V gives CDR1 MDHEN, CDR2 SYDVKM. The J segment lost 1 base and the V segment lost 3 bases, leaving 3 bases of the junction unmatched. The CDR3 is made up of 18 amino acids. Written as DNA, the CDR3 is TGTGCCAGCAGTTTTTCGGGACTAGCGGGGGGGAACACCGGGGAGCTGTTTTTT. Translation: CASSFSGLAGGNTGELFF.